The entry below gives a single T cell receptor (beta chain) sequence along with its context. UMIs accompanied the 5'RACE template switching by which TCR beta cDNA was made. From the 5' RACE reads, TCRdb lists one entry per CDR3 protein and no DNA. This sample's table has fewer than 300,000 distinct CDR3 sequences. The sample belongs to a study of T cells expressing NK-cell markers. Across the study: Each TCR beta repertoire originated in sorted T cells that were CD3+CD56+NKG2C+, CD3+CD56+NKG2C- or CD3+CD56-NKG2C+. Seven donors tested HCMV-seropositive and one tested seronegative among the eight sequenced.

The sequenced material came from blood T cells: a sorted CD56 or NKG2C T cell subset, CD4+ or CD8+ T cells, or bulk PBMC T cells (not recorded which). This receptor was identified in a woman between 18 and 70 years old in good health.

CDR3 amino acids: CASSPGAGQGAPNTEAFF. The V and J genes are TRBV11-2 and TRBJ1-1; the D call of TRBD1 rests on TCRdb alone, since no DNA is present to check it. Germline V gene sequence: CDR1 SGHAT, CDR2 FQNNGV. CDR3 length: 18 amino acids. Together with reference TRBV11-2 and TRBJ1-1, the CDR3 gives the full variable domain: EAGVAQSPRYKIIEKRQSVAFWCNPISGHATLYWYQQILGQGPKLLIQFQNNGVVDDSQLPKDRFSAERLKGVDSTLKIQPAKLEDSAVYLCASSPGAGQGAPNTEAFFGQGTRLTVV.